The clone carrying this T cell receptor beta chain was observed a few times. Its antigen is still unknown. The data derive from a study of blood T cells in healthy people across ages. Through a sample-barcoded 5' primer and a J-beta primer mix, a second PCR was run for roughly 6 to 11 cycles. TCRdb ran MiXCR on the 5' RACE reads and lists one entry per CDR3 protein. The sample lists roughly 500,000 distinct CDR3 sequences; 25% to 30% were seen once. Study-level results: TCR beta diversity tracked closely with naive T cell percentage. Considered underestimates were the diversity estimates obtained from one million T cells.

Germline V gives CDR1 MNHEY, CDR2 SVGEGT. The ends were cut back, 0 bases at V and 4 bases at J, with 14 bases in the middle. The length of the CDR3 is 16 residues. Source material: blood. This sequence originates from a woman in her 70s in good health. The chain links TRBV6-2 or TRBV6-3 to TRBJ2-3; D ambiguous. The CDR3 sequence: CASSYSRQLKADTQYF. The CDR3 coding sequence is TGTGCCAGCAGTTACTCGAGGCAGCTAAAGGCAGATACGCAGTATTTT.